This passage covers 21 T cell receptor beta chains from one sample sequenced in a study of graft-versus-host responses after intestinal transplantation. Some clones are missing from TCRdb's copy, which holds only in-frame ones; the method was immunoSEQ multiplex PCR. Here the sample spans tens of thousands of clones, approximately 95% being singletons. These receptors' targets are unknown. The sequencing here drew on unstimulated CD8+ T cells sorted from spleen or lymph node cells, taken before transplant. These TCRs come from a human donor who was the organ donor for an intestinal transplant.

The CDR3 here is CASSWILGTSGFHEQYF. The CDR3 region has the DNA TGCGCCAGCAGCTGGATTCTAGGGACTAGCGGTTTCCACGAGCAGTACTTC. V is TRBV5-1 and J is TRBJ2-7; TRBD2 matches at 11 bases. The germline V gene encodes CDR1 SGHRS and CDR2 YFSETQ. V lost 3 bases, J lost 5 bases, and 13 bases stayed unmatched. The CDR3 length is 17 residues.

V gene TRBV5-1 combines with J gene TRBJ2-1; 9 bases line up with TRBD2. The V segment lost 0 bases and the J segment 4 bases; nucleotides outside the gene matches: 5. Germline V lookup: CDR1 SGHRS, CDR2 YFSETQ. This CDR3 has 16 residues. CDR3 in amino acids: CASSLVAGGLYNEQFF. Here the CDR3 DNA reads TGCGCCAGCAGCTTGGTGGCGGGGGGGCTTTACAATGAGCAGTTCTTC.

This chain uses TRBV7-9 with TRBJ1-2; 8 nucleotides align to TRBD1. The CDR3 consists of 15 residues. Germline V gives CDR1 SEHNR, CDR2 FQNEAQ (reference sequence). J was trimmed by 8 bases and V by 3 bases; bases with no gene match: 11. The CDR3 DNA reads TGTGCCAGCAGCTTCAGCGGACAGGGCGGGGTAGGCTACACCTTC. Its protein product is CASSFSGQGGVGYTF.

The chain recombines TRBV9 with TRBJ1-6; the match to TRBD1 covers 8 bases. V lost 3 bases, J lost 7 bases, and 3 bases stayed unmatched. The CDR3 consists of 14 residues. The germline gives CDR1 SGDLS, CDR2 YYNGEE. The CDR3 DNA sequence: TGTGCCAGCAGCGGGACAGGGCTGAATTCACCCCTCCACTTT. Translation: CASSGTGLNSPLHF.

CDR3 sequence (DNA): TGTGCCAGCAACCAGGGATCTGAAGCTTTCTTT. It codes for CASNQGSEAFF. V and J are TRBV6-1 and TRBJ1-1; TRBD1 might be the D (5 bases). In germline, CDR1 is MNHNS, CDR2 SASEGT. Trimming left V 7 bases short and J 6 bases short, with 9 bases between. CDR3 length: 11 amino acids.

The rearrangement uses TRBV11-1 and TRBJ2-5; D possibly corresponds to TRBD1 (6 bases). Trimming pared 6 bases from V and 3 bases from J, leaving 8 bases between. CDR3 length equals 12 residues. Germline assignment: CDR1 SGHAT and CDR2 FQDESV (reference sequence). The CDR3 region has the DNA TGTGCCAGCAGTAGGACAGAAGAGACCCAGTACTTC. This translates into CASSRTEETQYF.

The chain carries TRBV30 and TRBJ2-5, with 7 bases aligning to TRBD1. V dropped 1 base and J dropped 4; count of bases not matched to a gene: 9. The CDR3 runs to 15 residues. The germline V gene has CDR1 GTSNPN and CDR2 SVGIG (reference sequence). The CDR3 bases are TGTGCCTGGAGTGACAGGGGTGCTGGGGGAGAGACCCAGTACTTC. Its protein is CAWSDRGAGGETQYF.

This sequence joins TRBV11-2 and TRBJ1-1, with D uncertain. The ends were cut back, 1 base at V and 8 bases at J, with 11 bases in the middle. The CDR3 has 13 amino acids. Germline V gives CDR1 SGHAT, CDR2 FQNNGV. CDR3 protein: CASSLGYYKEAFF. The CDR3 DNA is TGTGCCAGCAGCTTAGGTTACTATAAGGAAGCTTTCTTT.

As concerns this clone: Other DNA sequences in this specimen translate into the identical CDR3. The chain couples TRBV7-9 to TRBJ1-1; 8 bases map to TRBD1. Germline-derived CDR1 and CDR2 are SEHNR and FQNEAQ (reference sequence). CDR3 length equals 16 residues. With 1 base clipped from V and 3 bases from J, the junction kept 7 bases outside the gene matches. The CDR3 DNA sequence: TGTGCCAGCAGCTTAGAGGGTGGGACAGGATACACTGAAGCTTTCTTT. This translates into CASSLEGGTGYTEAFF.

The rearrangement links TRBV4-1 to TRBJ2-3, with 8 bases aligning to TRBD2. V was pared by 5 bases and J by 2 bases, with 6 bases of the junction left unmatched. Germline CDR1 MGHRA, CDR2 YSYEKL. The CDR3 runs to 15 residues. This CDR3 is CASSSSGGHTDTQYF. CDR3 coding DNA: TGCGCCAGCAGCTCAAGCGGGGGACACACAGATACGCAGTATTTT.

The chain employs TRBV4-3 and TRBJ2-7; D gene uncertain. CDR3 length equals 14 residues. V dropped 0 bases and J dropped 1 base, with 7 bases sitting between them. CDR1 is LGHNA and CDR2 is YSLEER in the germline V gene. The CDR3 here is CASSQDYGSYEQYF. For the CDR3, the DNA is TGCGCCAGCAGCCAAGATTACGGATCCTACGAGCAGTACTTC.

This chain uses TRBV6-6 with TRBJ2-7; no firm D call. The germline CDR1 and CDR2 sequences are MNHNY and SVGAGI (reference sequence). The CDR3 runs 12 residues. V was cut by 7 bases and J by 3 bases, with 10 bases left in between. The chain's CDR3 is CASTDWGYEQYF. The CDR3 DNA follows: TGTGCCAGCACCGATTGGGGCTACGAGCAGTACTTC.

This chain uses TRBV2 with TRBJ1-1, with a weak D call TRBD1 (5 bases). Germline-derived CDR1 and CDR2 are SNHLY and FYNNEI. Trimming took off 8 bases at V and 0 bases at J, with 13 bases between the two ends. This CDR3 comprises 14 residues. The CDR3 DNA reads TGTGCCAGCGCGCCGGGACTAATGAACACTGAAGCTTTCTTT. The encoded protein is CASAPGLMNTEAFF.

V usage is TRBV13 and J usage is TRBJ1-1; possibly TRBD1 for D (5 bases). Germline V gives CDR1 PRHDT, CDR2 FYEKMQ (reference sequence). This CDR3 contains 21 residues. V was clipped by 10 bases and J by 0 bases, with 36 bases between them. The CDR3 region has the DNA TGTGCCAACCACCCATCAGGACTCTCTTTTGACGGGACCGGGATGAACACTGAAGCTTTCTTT. Protein: CANHPSGLSFDGTGMNTEAFF.

V usage is TRBV6-5 and J usage is TRBJ2-5; 10 nucleotides align to TRBD1. The last part of the DNA fits TRBJ2-7 better; the J call may be wrong. This CDR3 comprises 14 residues. Germline V CDR1 and CDR2: MNHEY, SVGAGI. This CDR3 is CASSAGTGAYEQYF. In DNA, the CDR3 is TGTGCCAGCAGTGCCGGGACAGGGGCCTACGAGCAGTACTTC.

V and J are TRBV27 and TRBJ2-7; D is undetermined. The V gene's germline CDR1 is MNHEY and CDR2 SMNVEV (reference sequence). This CDR3 comprises 14 residues. The V end lost 3 bases, the J end lost 3 bases, and 12 bases lay between the germline ends. As DNA, the CDR3 is TGTGCCAGCAGTTTGTCGGGTGTTAACTACGAGCAGTACTTC. Translated: CASSLSGVNYEQYF.

The chain has TRBV2 and TRBJ2-7; D unclear. The germline V gene encodes CDR1 SNHLY and CDR2 FYNNEI. This CDR3 is built from 12 residues. The V gene lost 8 bases and the J gene lost 4 bases, with 12 bases spanning the gap. This CDR3 reads CASLYGRYEQYF. Here the CDR3 DNA reads TGTGCCAGCCTCTATGGTAGGTACGAGCAGTACTTC.

The chain couples TRBV5-8 to TRBJ1-1; unclear D gene. The CDR3 runs 17 residues. Trimming stripped 0 bases from V and 0 bases from J, with 15 bases between. The germline V gene has CDR1 SGHTS and CDR2 YDEGEE. The CDR3 DNA reads TGTGCCAGCAGCTTGGTGTTAACAGTCTTAATGAACACTGAAGCTTTCTTT. Protein sequence: CASSLVLTVLMNTEAFF.

This chain links TRBV7-2 with TRBJ1-3, with D perhaps TRBD1 (5 bases). Trimming took off 3 bases at V and 1 base at J, with 10 bases between the two ends. The V gene's germline CDR1 is SGHTA and CDR2 FQGNSA. This CDR3 has 15 amino acids. The CDR3 DNA follows: TGTGCCAGCAGCTTTACCCGACAGTCTGGAAACACCATATATTTT. It yields the protein CASSFTRQSGNTIYF.

The chain links TRBV4-1 to TRBJ2-3; D gene unclear. The CDR3 spans 16 residues. Germline assignment: CDR1 MGHRA and CDR2 YSYEKL. Trimming removed 2 bases at V and 2 bases at J, with 14 bases between. Here the CDR3 reads CASSQFLVPATDTQYF. Written as DNA, the CDR3 is TGCGCCAGCAGCCAATTTCTAGTCCCCGCCACAGATACGCAGTATTTT.

This chain connects TRBV4-3 to TRBJ2-7; D unclear. V lost 0 bases to trimming and J lost 2 bases, with 11 bases between them. The CDR3 contains 15 residues. Germline V gives CDR1 LGHNA, CDR2 YSLEER. The CDR3 is CASSQDAGSPYEQYF. The CDR3 DNA sequence: TGCGCCAGCAGCCAAGATGCCGGGTCCCCCTACGAGCAGTACTTC.